A single count supports the clone carrying this T cell receptor (beta chain). TCRdb keeps only in-frame clones here, not all; method: immunoSEQ multiplex PCR. This sample carries a few million clones, around 95% of them seen once, and the ten largest clones take roughly 0.13%. CDR1 is KGHSH, CDR2 LQKENI, per germline. CDR3 length: 15 residues. J lost 4 bases, V lost 2 bases, and 5 bases had no gene match. The data originate from a study of shared clonotypes between healthy human individuals. The receptor was isolated from a man between 18 and 29 years old in good health. The sequenced material came from naive CD4+ T cells sorted from blood. As for subset: CD45RA+ positively selected. The chain employs TRBV18 and TRBJ2-1, with 7 bases lining up with TRBD2. CDR3 in amino acids: CASSPRASGYNEQFF. The CDR3 region has the DNA TGTGCCAGCTCACCAAGGGCTAGCGGTTACAATGAGCAGTTCTTC.